This T cell receptor beta chain was sequenced during a study of T cells expressing NK-cell markers. As to this clonotype: The antigen remains undetermined.

5'RACE template switching with UMIs produced the TCR beta cDNA. TCRdb reprocessed the 5' RACE reads, with one entry per CDR3 protein and no DNA. The specimen's table records 200,000 to 300,000 distinct CDR3 sequences. The CDR3 covers 11 residues. General study points: Where a handful of donors were concerned, these clonotypes also led the CD3+CD56-NKG2C+ fraction. HCMV specificity of the expanded NKG2C+ T cell clones was not established. About 1.0-7.0% of CD8+ T cells in more than 5 donors belonged to dominant NKG2C+ clonotypes.

This receptor was obtained from a man between 18 and 29 years old in good health. Sequencing was carried out using blood T cells: a sorted CD56 or NKG2C T cell subset, CD4+ or CD8+ T cells, or bulk PBMC T cells (not recorded which). The rearrangement links TRBV12-3 or TRBV12-4 to TRBJ2-3. The CDR3 sequence is CASSLVDTQYF.